The 4 T cell receptor beta chains below come from one sample, sequenced in a study of blood T cell repertoires in COVID-19. This table comes from immunoSEQ multiplex PCR, and its TCRdb copy is limited to in-frame clones, with some not included. The sample gives fewer than 400,000 clones, approximately 87% of which show up once; less than 3.5% is in the top ten. The sample taken for sequencing was peripheral blood. The receptors derive from a woman in her twenties or thirties with COVID-19, enrolled during active disease.

This clone has a single count. The rearrangement links TRBV19 to TRBJ2-5, with 15 bases that match TRBD2. The V and J ends lost 4 bases and 5 bases, in that order; junction bases with no gene match: 5. From germline, CDR1 is LNHDA and CDR2 SQIVND (reference sequence). The CDR3 is 16 amino acids. The CDR3 region is CASSRAGTSGRETQYF. CDR3 in DNA: TGTGCCAGTAGTAGGGCCGGGACTAGCGGGAGGGAGACCCAGTACTTC.

The rearrangement joins TRBV2 to TRBJ1-5; TRBD1 is a possible D gene (5 bases). In germline, CDR1 is SNHLY, CDR2 FYNNEI. The ends were cut back, 5 bases at V and 2 bases at J, with 10 bases in the middle. The CDR3 is made up of 14 amino acids. CDR3 sequence reads: CASSNRPGNQPQHF. For the CDR3, the DNA is TGTGCCAGCAGTAACAGGCCGGGCAATCAGCCCCAGCATTTT.

This clone was recorded once. The V call is TRBV9, the J call TRBJ1-1, with D tentatively TRBD1 (5 bases). This CDR3 is built from 15 residues. The ends were cut back, 0 bases at V and 4 bases at J, with 13 bases in the middle. Germline V gene lookup returns CDR1 SGDLS and CDR2 YYNGEE. CDR3 sequence reads: CASSVEGRVGTEAFF. CDR3 DNA sequence: TGTGCCAGCAGCGTAGAGGGCAGGGTGGGCACTGAAGCTTTCTTT.

This rearrangement joins TRBV28 to TRBJ1-2; D not resolved. Trimming left V 5 bases short and J 4 bases short, with 17 bases between. The CDR3 covers 15 residues. Germline V CDR1 and CDR2: MDHEN, SYDVKM. In DNA form, the CDR3 reads TGTGCCAGCAGTCCCCCGGGTGGAGGCGGCTATGGCTACACCTTC. This encodes CASSPPGGGGYGYTF.